This T cell receptor (beta chain) was sequenced for a study of CD8 T cells in Susac syndrome. Study-level information: Patients with Susac syndrome were therapy-naive, treated with corticosteroids, or treated with intravenous immunoglobulin alone when blood was collected.

RNA amounts of roughly 0.45 to 1 ug underwent reverse transcription with random hexamers. One entry per CDR3 protein, called by TCRdb with MiXCR from the immunoSEQ multiplex PCR reads. The sample shows around 200,000 distinct CDR3 sequences, just under 95% of them seen only once. Study-level results: Individuals included in the TCR sequencing and HLA analysis were acknowledged by the study to be relatively few in number. Within total CD8+ repertoires, over 15 Susac-specific public clones were found, and within CD8+ TEMRA repertoires, about 5.

The study sequenced TCR beta in blood CD8+ and CD4+ T cells. Regarding this clonotype: Its specificity is unknown.

V trimming: 6 bases; J trimming: 2 bases; junction bases outside the gene matches: 9. Germline V gene lookup returns CDR1 MNHEY and CDR2 SVGAGI. The CDR3 length is 15 residues. This receptor was obtained from a human donor with Susac syndrome. This sequence joins TRBV6-5 and TRBJ1-2, with 7 bases aligning to TRBD1. Material: CD8+ T cells from PBMCs. The CDR3 reads CASSHQGGQNYGYTF. Written as DNA, the CDR3 is TGTGCCAGCAGCCACCAGGGGGGACAGAACTATGGCTACACCTTC.